These T cell receptor beta chains were read from a single sample in a study of shared clonotypes between healthy human individuals. Measured with immunoSEQ multiplex PCR; TCRdb has only the in-frame clones, and not every one. The sample has some 2 million clones, over 85% seen once. The specimen was naive CD4+ T cells sorted from blood. These receptor sequences come from a man aged 18 to 29 in good health. Each CDR3 is given with its conserved first and last residue.

V gene: TRBV30; CDR3 protein: CAWTQGYYGYTF
V gene: TRBV30; CDR3 protein: CAWTSGVGGYTF
V gene: TRBV6-6; CDR3 protein: CASRLPTNEKLFF
V gene: TRBV6-4; CDR3 protein: CASSETGGTVNIQYF
V gene: TRBV10-2; CDR3 protein: CASSESAGPSYDEQFF
V gene: TRBV5-1; CDR3 protein: CASSVTGGKTEAFF
V gene: TRBV7-9; CDR3 protein: CASSLTGDTEAFF
V gene: TRBV27; CDR3 protein: CASSSPRGTQYF
V gene: TRBV7-2; CDR3 protein: CASSLEGGRDTQYF
V gene: TRBV7-2; CDR3 protein: CASSRLATKNIQYF
V gene: TRBV11-2; CDR3 protein: CASSLDGDGTYEQYF
V gene: TRBV5-4; CDR3 protein: CASSHPDMTLGRTQYF
V gene: TRBV7-9; CDR3 protein: CASSLARQGQETQYF
V gene: TRBV18; CDR3 protein: CASSPQRTDSSYEQYF
V gene: TRBV7-2; CDR3 protein: CASSLYTGGSTEAFF
V gene: TRBV9; CDR3 protein: CASILGVVGTGKTGANVLTF
V gene: TRBV19; CDR3 protein: CASSIDQGTTRGQPQHF
V gene: TRBV28; CDR3 protein: CASSQSPGGVDF
V gene: TRBV28; CDR3 protein: CASRQGSYEQYF
V gene: TRBV25-1; CDR3 protein: CASSPLRSSGGSYNEQFF
V gene: TRBV6-1; CDR3 protein: CASGTVNSGNTIYF
V gene: TRBV7-2; CDR3 protein: CASSSGAGRGYTF
V gene: TRBV10-1; CDR3 protein: CASSAAGVNTEAFF
V gene: TRBV9; CDR3 protein: CASSVAPALSTGELFF
V gene: TRBV11-2; CDR3 protein: CASSLWAGAADTQYF
V gene: TRBV30; CDR3 protein: CAWSRGDSNQPQHF
V gene: TRBV25-1; CDR3 protein: CASALTQANEKLFF
V gene: TRBV28; CDR3 protein: CASSSSGTYLYEQYF
V gene: TRBV4-1; CDR3 protein: CASSQAPDYNEQFF
V gene: TRBV5-4; CDR3 protein: CASSPLGGQGIYEQYF
V gene: TRBV29-1; CDR3 protein: CSERSAGTDTQYF
V gene: TRBV7-9; CDR3 protein: CASSLRGTAGYTF
V gene: TRBV6-5; CDR3 protein: CASSEQGARETQYF
V gene: TRBV5-1; CDR3 protein: CASSLGRANTGELFF
V gene: TRBV29-1; CDR3 protein: CSALRGAYEQYF
V gene: TRBV6-5; CDR3 protein: CASSSPGSTEAFF
V gene: TRBV30; CDR3 protein: CAWGRQAPSGNTIYF
V gene: TRBV9; CDR3 protein: CASSVSGTGNSPLHF
V gene: TRBV6-5; CDR3 protein: CASSYGGDPQETQYF
V gene: TRBV9; CDR3 protein: CASSVGDRGLETQYF
V gene: TRBV5-8; CDR3 protein: CASSFGGAGTDTQYF
V gene: TRBV28; CDR3 protein: CASSSPGTARSYEQYF
V gene: TRBV19; CDR3 protein: CASSRESGQPSYEQYF
V gene: TRBV27; CDR3 protein: CASSLKGTGGTQYF
V gene: TRBV6-1; CDR3 protein: CASSEAHLGLGTDTQYF
V gene: TRBV6-5; CDR3 protein: CASSYYSLRVNTEAFF
V gene: TRBV18; CDR3 protein: CASSPPQGSGKNTGELFF
V gene: TRBV6-1; CDR3 protein: CASSETGGRNTIYF
V gene: TRBV18; CDR3 protein: CASSFGQGTYEQYF
V gene: TRBV28; CDR3 protein: CASSELAGNSYNEQFF